This entry lists 3 T cell receptor beta chains sequenced from one sample in a study of cytomegalovirus exposure and HLA in healthy donors. The PCR made use of 60 Vbeta and 13 Jbeta primers. Sequenced by immunoSEQ multiplex PCR; TCRdb stores in-frame clones only, minus some. The sample lists about 160,000 clones; roughly 82% were seen once. Sequencing was performed on PBMCs. Receptors were obtained from a man aged 50 to 59 in good health and CMV-seropositive.

This clone was counted once. This chain links TRBV9 with TRBJ1-2; a possible D gene is TRBD1 (6 bases). V lost 3 bases and J lost 4, with 13 bases in between. CDR3 length equals 14 residues. Germline V gene lookup returns CDR1 SGDLS and CDR2 YYNGEE. For the CDR3, the DNA is TGTGCCAGCAGCGCCTTAACAGGGTCCTATGGCTACACCTTC. It specifies CASSALTGSYGYTF.

CDR3 loop: CASRGLAVPLRGMETQYF. The CDR3 DNA is TGCGCCAGCAGGGGACTAGCGGTTCCTCTCCGGGGCATGGAGACCCAGTACTTC. The chain links TRBV5-1 to TRBJ2-5, with 11 bases identical to TRBD2. The germline gives CDR1 SGHRS, CDR2 YFSETQ. Trimming cost V 5 bases and J 5 bases; bases outside gene matches: 17. The CDR3 runs 18 residues.

The chain recombines TRBV13 with TRBJ2-2; maybe TRBD1 (6 bases). CDR3 length: 17 residues. The V end was cut by 3 bases, the J end by 2 bases, with 16 bases between. Germline CDR1 reads PRHDT; CDR2 reads FYEKMQ (reference sequence). This CDR3 is CASSLGASSLNTGELFF. The CDR3 region has the DNA TGTGCCAGCAGCTTGGGGGCCAGTTCCCTTAACACCGGGGAGCTGTTTTTT. The whole variable domain, filled in from reference TRBV13 and TRBJ2-2, reads AAGVIQSPRHLIKEKRETATLKCYPIPRHDTVYWYQQGPGQDPQFLISFYEKMQSDKGSIPDRFSAQQFSDYHSELNMSSLELGDSALYFCASSLGASSLNTGELFFGEGSRLTVL.